This TCR beta chain is from a study of T cell clonality in common variable immunodeficiency. Findings and caveats of the study: The cause of increased CVID clonality remains unclear without subpopulation sequencing. Patient heterogeneity in the CVID cohort limited correlations between repertoire features and clinical complications. In common variable immunodeficiency, TCR beta chains reportedly carried fewer deletions and N-nucleotide insertions.

All CVID subjects were on immunoglobulin replacement for at least one year. No CVID subject was ill or on immunomodulatory drugs when sampled. Some clones are missing from TCRdb's copy, which holds only in-frame ones; the method was immunoSEQ multiplex PCR. There are 25,000 to 35,000 clones in the sample, none observed a single time. This clone was counted many times. Its matching antigen is unknown. The sample consisted of peripheral blood mononuclear cells. The sequence was obtained from a human donor with common variable immunodeficiency.

The part of the CDR3 DNA that was read is TGTGCCAGCAGCTCGACAGGGTATAGCACAGATACG. It translates to CASSSTGYSTDT. The complete CDR3 sequence is CASSSTGYSTDTQYF. The rearrangement uses TRBV7-6 and TRBJ2-3; TRBD1 agrees at 7 bases. The sequenced fragment ends 3 residues before the CDR3 boundary, so the rest is inferred from the germline J gene. From germline, CDR1 is SGHVS and CDR2 FNYEAQ. The CDR3 has 15 residues. V was clipped by 4 bases and J by 0 bases; unmatched bases: 4.